The present T cell receptor beta chain was sequenced within a study of cytomegalovirus exposure and HLA in healthy donors (dated by TCRdb to 2016 to 2017). Regarding the complete study: An earlier analysis of several hundred of the donors reported 250 to 300 Gb of sequence data and approximately 110 million unique TCR beta sequences from about 200 million T cells. An earlier analysis of approximately 630 of the donors applied high-throughput TCR beta sequencing to assess whether each TCR beta V gene segment acted as functional or pseudogenic. High-throughput TCR immunosequencing, statistical association of individual TCRs with disease status, and machine learning were combined to predict cytomegalovirus infection status. The study profiled the T cell repertoires of about 720 subjects by immunosequencing and related them to cytomegalovirus serostatus. Across 300 to 500 genotyped donors of the cohort, an average of 235,054 unique TCR beta nucleotide sequences per donor were sequenced, and 15% to 20% of those sequences were non-productive. To study patterns of TCR occurrence, a later analysis re-analyzed previously published TCR beta repertoires from several hundred donors and added high-resolution HLA genotyping. An early release that covered more than 550 HLA-typed donors contained about 300 gigabases of sequencing data and about 93 million unique TCR sequences. In a later genetic analysis, genome-wide SNP genotypes for about 65% of the roughly 670 donors were used, and that subset was treated as a discovery cohort. All discovery cohort repertoires had been generated on a single sequencing platform. Donor age, sex, ethnicity and CMV serostatus were collected together with the repertoire data. The number of typed donors differed by locus: roughly 629-630 for A, B, C, DRB1 and DQB1; 522 for DQA1; approximately 600 for DPA1; and 400 to 480 for DPB1. Of the 300 to 450 genotyped donors, around 81% fell in the genetic ancestry cluster associated with self-reported Caucasian donors. Four to six DR-DQ haplotypes were handled as single units for association and clustering, since linkage in the cohort was strong. Along with the roughly 710-subject first cohort, a separate validation cohort of more than 90 different subjects was used. Class I and class II HLA loci were covered by the typing at four-digit resolution. The later analysis used no new phenotypic data to find candidate immune exposures, relying instead on TCR beta sequences and their occurrence across donors. The study was designed to test whether signatures of past pathogen exposure could be identified by cataloging public T cell receptors. What the authors observed across the whole study: A cluster of highly shared sequence variants was judged likely to be a technical artifact of the sequencing pipeline. Linkage disequilibrium might explain the correlated functional status among segregating V segments, but an unknown experimental factor could not be ruled out. Cytomegalovirus status was reported to be diagnosed by the classifier with high specificity and sensitivity in both the original and validation cohorts. A later genetic analysis reported fewer N-insertions in productive TCRs among donors in an Asian-associated ancestry cluster than the roughly 700-donor mean. In a later analysis, several top co-occurrence clusters were reported to appear linked to parvovirus B19, influenza, CMV and Epstein-Barr virus. It was suggested by the authors that the approach could potentially be generalized to other disease states and immunological phenotypes. In an earlier analysis of over 550 of the donors, most TCR beta V segments were observed in productive rearrangements about 87% or about 30% of the time, broadly matching IMGT annotations. Three of the identified cytomegalovirus-associated TCR beta chains were confirmed in vitro to be specific for cytomegalovirus antigens. A further reported finding was that TCR beta sequences accurately predicted the HLA-A and HLA-B alleles for most subjects in the first cohort. Strong co-occurrence of HLA alleles, especially DR and DQ, made assigning TCR associations to individual alleles difficult. Most TCR sequences were observed very rarely across donors, whereas some public TCRs were present in many individuals. Specific HLA alleles were associated with about 17,000 TCR beta sequences at a false discovery rate of 0.05 in a later analysis. Most CMV-associated TCR beta chains appeared to be HLA-restricted in a later analysis, and the HLA associations seemed to be driven largely by CMV exposure. CMV serostatus was the only immune exposure information available for the cohort. V-gene and J-gene trimming of TCR beta chains was associated with a missense DCLRE1C variant in a later genetic analysis, and the association was replicated in an independent cohort. According to a later analysis, TCR association rates differed among HLA loci, with DRB1 alleles showing the most associated TCRs and HLA-C alleles showing the fewest. The presence/absence analyses assumed that sequencing depth was roughly uniform across donors, and that assumption may not be true. In a later analysis, HLA-associated TCR beta chains were found to be more clonally expanded and to have lower generation probabilities than equally common non-associated chains. Only TCR beta chains were sequenced in this cohort, and the absence of alpha or paired-chain data limited detectable features. Some IMGT-functional V segments, including TRBV6-2 and TRBV6-3, could not be told apart with the 87-base-pair reads, so those segments were excluded. The earlier analysis of 450 to 700 of the donors excluded about 16 rarely observed V segments, including chromosome 9 orphons, because counts were too low. In the study, 150 to 200 TCR beta chains were listed as associated with cytomegalovirus. Because some donors lacked HLA typing at each locus, the association tests relied only on the typed subset.

Concerning this clone itself: It lacks a known antigen. No per-base quality is available; no much larger clone lies one base away.

The method behind the library was the immunoSEQ multiplex PCR assay. A mixture of 60 forward primers for TCR Vbeta segments and 13 reverse primers for TCR Jbeta segments was used in the multiplex PCR. Amplification of the CDR3 region of rearranged TCR beta genes was performed with a multiplex PCR assay on genomic DNA. The Illumina HiSeq System was used to sequence the amplified TCR beta libraries as 87-base-pair reads. As for the authors' bioinformatics: A later analysis tallied 70 million to 100 million unique TCR beta chains across the approximately 670 repertoires, and some 10 million of those chains were shared by two or more donors. Raw reads were error-corrected and collapsed into unique sequences by a nearest-neighbor algorithm in which closely related sequences were merged to remove PCR and sequencing errors. V, D and J gene segments were assigned by aligning CDR3 sequences to IMGT reference sequences. For a sequence to be retained, a match of at least six nucleotides to both a V gene segment and a J gene segment was required. A rearrangement was called productive if the CDR3 had no stop codons and remained in frame with V and J, and every other rearrangement was called non-productive. CDR3 was defined according to IMGT convention as the region running from the second conserved V-encoded cysteine to the conserved J-encoded phenylalanine. The earlier analysis of about 560 of the donors excluded any sequence lacking an unambiguous match to a single V gene segment. An earlier analysis of a few hundred of the donors classified V segments as functional when productive rearrangements were above 56.7% and as segregating when the standard deviation between donors was above 5%. To diagnose cytomegalovirus status from the catalog of TCR beta chain sequences, a statistical classification framework was built. In a later analysis, V and J genes were assigned by comparing TCR nucleotide sequences against IMGT/GENE-DB human TR gene sequences. A later analysis assigned CDR3 sequences and most-parsimonious VDJ recombination scenarios with the TCRdist pipeline. In a later analysis, each TCR beta chain was defined by its CDR3 amino acid sequence together with its V-gene family, and reads lacking a unique V-gene family were excluded. In a later analysis, 550 to 650 highly shared, low-generation-probability nucleotide sequences were removed to address suspected cross-contamination and a sequencing artifact. In a later analysis, a clonal expansion index was calculated for each public chain from normalized within-repertoire ranks of inferred template counts. Generation probabilities in a later analysis came from a VDJ recombination model fitted to out-of-frame rearrangements, and those results were checked against IGoR. A later analysis scored TCR-TCR, TCR-HLA and TCR-CMV co-occurrence with hypergeometric tests, applying a repertoire-size bias correction to TCR pairs. A later analysis estimated false discovery rates by permuting HLA or CMV assignments 20 times. A later analysis grouped co-occurring TCRs with DBSCAN, adding TCRdist sequence similarity when clustering within HLA-allele-positive subsets. For co-occurrence clustering, repertoires with fewer than 30,000 or more than 120,000 public chains were excluded, along with five or six repertoires with anomalous nucleotide sharing. Drawn from immuneACCESS, this table holds only the in-frame rearrangements with V and J called that TCRdb kept. Clones are partly lost; checked studies trace under half to an unresolved V gene and leave the rest unexplained. V and J calls and clone size are those listed in that table; D and trimming were worked out from the DNA. Across this sample there are some 150,000 clones, with approximately 80% seen only once. The ten largest clones capture approximately 4% of the sample.

CDR1 is given as ENHRY and CDR2 as SYGVKD, both from the germline V gene. Counted from cysteine to phenylalanine, this CDR3 has 14 amino acids. Only the CDR3 region is kept as DNA, spanning 42 bases read in frame from base 1. Here V drops 10 bases and J drops 1 base, and the junction holds 7 bases not matched to any gene. The cohort comprised some 680 healthy bone marrow donors. At the time of sampling, every cohort member was nominally healthy, though immune exposures that went unrecorded were likely present. The donor tested CMV seronegative, placing the donor among the roughly 350 seronegative members of the cohort. Each donor provided a peripheral blood sample, and peripheral blood mononuclear cells were used for TCR beta sequencing. Genomic DNA was extracted from the blood cell samples with the Qiagen DNeasy Blood Extraction Kit.

The origin of this receptor is a male donor in good health and CMV-seronegative. The sequencing input was PBMCs. This chain joins TRBV10-3 to TRBJ1-2, with 9 junctional bases fitting TRBD1. CDR3 sequence: CATQDRGGNYGYTF. The sequenced DNA: TGTGCCACTCAGGACAGGGGAGGTAACTATGGCTACACCTTC.